The sequence of this TCR beta chain was determined in a study of CD8 T cells in Susac syndrome. Study as a whole: Active disease was present in about 6 of the sequenced Susac syndrome patients, whereas roughly eight of them were in remission.

This clonotype was counted a single time. After extraction with the RNeasy kit, roughly 0.45 to 1 ug of the RNA was reverse transcribed using random hexamers. MiXCR, applied by TCRdb to the immunoSEQ multiplex PCR reads, yields one record per CDR3 protein. Among about 83,000 distinct CDR3 sequences listed, about 95% were seen once. Germline CDR1 reads MNHEY; CDR2 reads SVGEGT. V was clipped by 6 bases and J by 6 bases, with 9 bases between them. CDR3 length: 11 residues. The T cells that were sequenced for TCR beta were CD8+ and CD4+ cells from blood. The clonotype comes from a human donor with Susac syndrome. Sample: CD8+ T cells from PBMCs. The chain uses TRBV6-2 or TRBV6-3 and TRBJ2-7; D unclear. The CDR3 region is CASSSNREQYV. The CDR3 DNA follows: TGTGCCAGCAGCTCAAATCGCGAGCAGTACGTC.